The source of this T cell receptor beta chain is a study of T cells in Graves' hyperthyroidism and ophthalmopathy. TCR beta CDR3 region amplification was performed from RNA transcripts. HTBI primers drove first-round RT-PCR of the TCR CDR3. TCRdb ran MiXCR on the multiplex PCR reads and lists one entry per CDR3 protein. Here the sample spans under 350,000 distinct CDR3 sequences, roughly 14% being singletons. Clinical symptoms, serum thyroxine, TRAb, thyroid ultrasound and orbital computed tomography informed diagnoses. Source material for PBMCs was 9 to 10 ml fresh peripheral blood. CDR3 size: 14 residues. The V gene end was trimmed by 5 bases and the J gene end by 0 bases; junction bases not matched to a gene: 5. From germline, CDR1 is SGHNT and CDR2 YYREEE (reference sequence).

This chain joins TRBV5-4 and TRBJ2-7, with TRBD1 matching 7 bases. Sequenced sample: blood. The receptor comes from a woman aged 30 to 39 with Graves' hyperthyroidism that later progressed to Graves' ophthalmopathy. Here the CDR3 DNA reads TGTGCCAGCAGACGGACAGGCAGCTCCTACGAGCAGTACTTC. Its protein is CASRRTGSSYEQYF.